This T cell receptor beta chain was identified in a study of monozygotic twins with inflammatory bowel disease. A remark on this clonotype: Its antigen remains unidentified.

The blood volume drawn from each donor was 2 to 3 ml. The CDR3 has 14 amino acids. CDR1 is DFQATT, CDR2 SNEGSKA, per germline (reference sequence). Findings of the study overall: Relative clonotype sharing with others was diminished in IBD patients versus healthy twins, particularly with disease activity.

Addition of UMIs with a 6-nucleotide sample barcode was achieved by template switching. With the 5' RACE reads reprocessed, TCRdb shows one record per CDR3 protein and no DNA. The data include over 90,000 distinct CDR3 sequences; the top ten clones carry around 1.9%. Sequenced sample: blood. This sequence joins TRBV20-1 and TRBJ2-1. This sequence originates from a human donor with ulcerative colitis or Crohn's disease, or a healthy co-twin of an affected twin (not recorded which). The CDR3 sequence is CSVPPRSSYNEQFF.